The 3 T cell receptor beta chains below all came from one sample that was sequenced in a study of T-cell reconstitution after alpha-beta-depleted transplantation in children. Unique molecular identifiers were built into the TCRbeta library. TCRdb reprocessed the PCR reads with MiXCR, giving one entry per CDR3 protein. The sample records about 640,000 distinct CDR3 sequences, around 13% being singletons. The starting material was PBMCs, mostly from graft donor cells, obtained 360 days after TCRalphabeta/CD19-depleted stem cell transplant. The receptor set was obtained from a male patient younger than 18 who had a stem cell transplant for acute myeloid leukemia, so the T cells may come from the graft donor.

The V and J genes are TRBV10-3 and TRBJ2-3, with TRBD2 identical over 10 bases. Trimming cost V 7 bases and J 5 bases; bases outside gene matches: 9. This CDR3 spans 15 amino acids. In germline, CDR1 is ENHRY, CDR2 SYGVKD. The CDR3 bases are TGTGCCATCACCCAGGGGGTAGCGGGGGGAGATACGCAGTATTTT. Amino acids: CAITQGVAGGDTQYF.

This clonotype came up many times. The V call is TRBV28, the J call TRBJ2-3; 9 bases agree with TRBD2. This CDR3 has 16 amino acids. V dropped 4 bases and J dropped 1; count of bases not matched to a gene: 6. Germline assignment: CDR1 MDHEN and CDR2 SYDVKM. CDR3: CASSSLGGRGTDTQYF. The CDR3 DNA sequence: TGTGCCAGCAGTTCCCTAGGCGGGAGGGGCACAGATACGCAGTATTTT.

This clonotype has at least ten counts. The chain joins TRBV29-1 to TRBJ2-7; 8 bases are a match to TRBD2. Per germline, CDR1 SQVTM and CDR2 ANQGSEA. The J segment lost 2 bases and the V segment lost 4 bases, leaving 4 bases of the junction unmatched. The CDR3 runs 13 residues. This chain's CDR3 is CSVVLAGTYEQYF. CDR3 nucleotides: TGCAGCGTTGTCCTAGCGGGCACCTACGAGCAGTACTTC.